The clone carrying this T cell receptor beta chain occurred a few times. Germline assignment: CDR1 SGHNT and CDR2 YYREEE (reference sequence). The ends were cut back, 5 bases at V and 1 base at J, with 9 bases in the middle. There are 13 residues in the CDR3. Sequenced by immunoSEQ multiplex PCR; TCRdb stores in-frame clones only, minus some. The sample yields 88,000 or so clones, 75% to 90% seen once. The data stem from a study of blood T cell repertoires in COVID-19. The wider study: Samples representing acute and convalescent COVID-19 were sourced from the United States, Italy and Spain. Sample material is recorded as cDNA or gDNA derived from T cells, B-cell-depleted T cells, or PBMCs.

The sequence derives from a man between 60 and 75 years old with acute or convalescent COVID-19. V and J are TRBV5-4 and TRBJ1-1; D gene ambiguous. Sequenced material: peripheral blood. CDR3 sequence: CASRVASNTEAFF. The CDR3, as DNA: TGTGCCAGCAGGGTCGCGTCGAACACTGAAGCTTTCTTT.